This section outlines one T cell receptor beta chain sequence together with its context. The source of the sample is a study of tumor-infiltrating lymphocytes in oesophageal squamous cell carcinoma. TCRdb analysed the PCR reads with MiXCR anew, one entry per CDR3 protein. This table has about 22,000 distinct CDR3 sequences, around 37% appearing once. This CDR3 spans 12 amino acids. The V end was cut by 5 bases, the J end by 6 bases, with 9 bases between. Germline V CDR1 and CDR2: MNHNS, SASEGT. Sequenced material: esophageal tumor tissue. The source is a female donor with esophageal squamous cell carcinoma. The chain combines TRBV6-1 with TRBJ2-3; D not certain. The CDR3 spells CASSRSRDTQYF. CDR3 nucleotides: TGTGCCAGCAGTAGGTCTCGGGATACGCAGTATTTT.